These 21 T cell receptor beta chains originate from one sample sequenced in a study of a mutant IDH1 vaccine in newly diagnosed glioma. The time point: week 35, safety follow-up. In every dose of vaccine, 300 ug of mutant IDH1 20-mer peptide was given alongside topical imiquimod. The protocol was immunoSEQ multiplex PCR, while the TCRdb copy is restricted to in-frame clones and leaves out a portion. The table has about 50,000 clones, 80% to 85% seen once. No antigen has been assigned to these receptors. Specimen: PBMCs, collected from a glioma patient whose treatment included an IDH1 peptide vaccine. These receptors were taken from a woman younger than 35 with glioma.

The chain couples TRBV6-1 to TRBJ2-7; 11 nucleotides agree with TRBD2. V lost 10 bases and J lost 1; bases outside the gene matches: 6. Germline V gives CDR1 MNHNS, CDR2 SASEGT. The CDR3 is made up of 14 amino acids. The CDR3 coding sequence is TGTGCCACTGCTAGCGGGGGGCCGTCCTACGAGCAGTACTTC. Residues: CATASGGPSYEQYF.

This chain links TRBV7-8 with TRBJ2-1; the match to TRBD2 covers 9 bases. Per the germline V gene, CDR1 is SGHVS and CDR2 is FQNEAQ. J gave up 9 bases and V 1 base, and 7 bases lay outside the gene matches. The CDR3 is made up of 15 amino acids. The CDR3 region is CASSLEGSGRIEQFF. The CDR3 coding sequence is TGTGCCAGCAGCTTAGAAGGTAGCGGGAGAATTGAGCAGTTCTTC. Supplemented by reference TRBV7-8 and TRBJ2-1, the full variable domain reads GAGVSQSPRYKVAKRGQDVALRCDPISGHVSLFWYQQALGQGPEFLTYFQNEAQLDKSGLPSDRFFAERPEGSVSTLKIQRTQQEDSAVYLCASSLEGSGRIEQFFGPGTRLTVL.

This rearrangement joins TRBV6-6 to TRBJ2-3; TRBD2 aligns across 9 bases. Germline loops: CDR1 MNHNY, CDR2 SVGAGI (reference sequence). There are 14 residues in the CDR3. V lost 6 bases and J lost 2; bases outside the gene matches: 3. In DNA, the CDR3 is TGTGCCAGCAGCAGCGGGGGGAACACAGATACGCAGTATTTT. Its translation is CASSSGGNTDTQYF.

The chain uses TRBV10-3 and TRBJ1-1, with TRBD1 matching over 9 bases. Germline trimming cut 6 bases from V and 4 bases from J; bases unmatched to any gene: 9. The germline gives CDR1 ENHRY, CDR2 SYGVKD. This CDR3 is built from 15 residues. CDR3 in DNA: TGTGCCATCAGACAGGGGGCTACGGTGGGCACTGAAGCTTTCTTT. It specifies CAIRQGATVGTEAFF.

CDR3 nucleotide sequence: TGTGCCAGCAGCCGTACCTTGGGCGGCGGGGAGCTGTTTTTT. Its protein is CASSRTLGGGELFF. The chain combines TRBV7-9 with TRBJ2-2; the D is unclear. Trimming removed 5 bases at V and 7 bases at J, with 14 bases between. The CDR3 spans 14 residues. The germline V gene has CDR1 SEHNR and CDR2 FQNEAQ (reference sequence).

V usage is TRBV19 and J usage is TRBJ2-2, with unresolved D. V shed 5 bases and J shed 4 bases, with 5 bases lying between them. CDR1 is LNHDA and CDR2 is SQIVND in the germline V gene (reference sequence). CDR3 size: 12 residues. CDR3 DNA sequence: TGTGCCAGTAGTCTCCTCACCGGGGAGCTGTTTTTT. Amino acids: CASSLLTGELFF. Full variable domain (remainder filled in from reference TRBV19 and TRBJ2-2): DGGITQSPKYLFRKEGQNVTLSCEQNLNHDAMYWYRQDPGQGLRLIYYSQIVNDFQKGDIAEGYSVSREKKESFPLTVTSAQKNPTAFYLCASSLLTGELFFGEGSRLTVL.

The chain recombines TRBV29-1 with TRBJ2-7; possible D gene TRBD1, 5 bases. From germline, CDR1 is SQVTM and CDR2 ANQGSEA. The CDR3 runs 18 residues. V shed 1 base and J shed 3 bases, with 25 bases lying between them. CDR3 residues: CSVEGSQGERISLYEQYF. CDR3 coding DNA: TGCAGCGTTGAAGGTAGCCAGGGCGAAAGGATTTCCCTCTACGAGCAGTACTTC.

The chain carries TRBV7-8 and TRBJ1-2; D perhaps matches TRBD1 (5 bases). The CDR3 is made up of 14 amino acids. Germline-derived CDR1 and CDR2 are SGHVS and FQNEAQ. The germline V and J ends were trimmed by 5 bases and 1 base, with 11 bases remaining between them. The CDR3 reads CASSPGTVNYGYTF. The CDR3 nucleotides are TGTGCCAGCAGCCCCGGGACGGTTAACTATGGCTACACCTTC.

CDR3 loop: CAWSAHKGDTQYF. The CDR3 bases are TGTGCCTGGAGTGCCCACAAAGGGGATACGCAGTATTTT. The V gene is TRBV30, the J gene TRBJ2-3; no clear D gene. Germline V gene lookup returns CDR1 GTSNPN and CDR2 SVGIG (reference sequence). The V end was cut by 1 base, the J end by 6 bases, with 11 bases between. CDR3 length: 13 amino acids. The full variable domain, with the rest looked up from reference TRBV30 and TRBJ2-3, is SQTIHQWPATLVQPVGSPLSLECTVEGTSNPNLYWYRQAAGRGLQLLFYSVGIGQISSEVPQNLSASRPQDRQFILSSKKLLLSDSGFYLCAWSAHKGDTQYFGPGTRLTVL.

The rearrangement links TRBV27 to TRBJ2-7; 9 positions agree with TRBD2. The CDR3 runs 15 residues. The germline gives CDR1 MNHEY, CDR2 SMNVEV (reference sequence). The V segment lost 6 bases and the J segment 3 bases; nucleotides outside the gene matches: 9. CDR3 residues: CASRRPGLAGYEQYF. The CDR3 DNA follows: TGTGCCAGCAGACGTCCGGGACTAGCCGGCTACGAGCAGTACTTC.

The gene calls are TRBV10-3 and TRBJ2-1; 12 nucleotides line up with TRBD2. J gave up 6 bases and V 6 bases, and 6 bases lay outside the gene matches. Germline V CDR1 and CDR2: ENHRY, SYGVKD. This CDR3 comprises 15 residues. The CDR3 loop reads CAIRSLAGGPNEQFF. The CDR3 coding sequence is TGTGCCATCAGGTCTCTAGCGGGAGGGCCCAATGAGCAGTTCTTC.

J is TRBJ2-2 and V is TRBV11-3; 7 bases are a match to TRBD2. Per germline, CDR1 SGHNT and CDR2 YENEEA. After removal of 4 bases from V and 4 bases from J, the junction contained 6 bases not matched to a gene. This CDR3 is built from 15 residues. The CDR3 bases are TGTGCCAGCAGCTCCGCGGGAGTCGGCACCGGGGAGCTGTTTTTT. Encoded protein: CASSSAGVGTGELFF.

The chain is built from TRBV19 and TRBJ1-2, with D perhaps TRBD1 (6 bases). V lost 3 bases and J 8 bases, leaving 19 bases between the germline ends. The CDR3 spans 15 residues. Germline V gene sequence: CDR1 LNHDA, CDR2 SQIVND (reference sequence). The CDR3 sequence: CASSIPLGQGNGYTF. The CDR3, as DNA: TGTGCCAGTAGTATCCCCCTGGGGCAGGGGAACGGCTACACCTTC.

V gene TRBV6-1 combines with J gene TRBJ1-1; a possible D gene is TRBD1 (5 bases). Germline V gene data show CDR1 as MNHNS and CDR2 as SASEGT. V was pared by 5 bases and J by 10 bases, with 11 bases between. The CDR3 consists of 11 residues. In DNA form, the CDR3 reads TGTGCCAGCAGTCGGGTGGGGGGAGCTTTCTTT. Translation: CASSRVGGAFF.

This clone was found once. The V call is TRBV7-9, the J call TRBJ1-2; no clear D gene. The germline V gene has CDR1 SEHNR and CDR2 FQNEAQ (reference sequence). The CDR3 sequence is 15 residues long. V lost 5 bases to trimming and J lost 5 bases, with 18 bases between them. The CDR3 here is CASSAPPTLKYGYTF. The DNA of the CDR3 is TGTGCCAGCAGCGCCCCCCCAACCTTGAAGTATGGCTACACCTTC.

The CDR3 is CASRTGQGDSSNQPQHF. CDR3 bases: TGTGCCAGCAGAACGGGACAGGGGGACTCTAGCAATCAGCCCCAGCATTTT. The V gene is TRBV2, the J gene TRBJ1-5, with 11 bases aligning to TRBD1. V lost 6 bases and J lost 0; bases outside the gene matches: 7. The CDR3 spans 17 residues. Germline CDR1 and CDR2: SNHLY and FYNNEI.

The rearrangement joins TRBV7-9 to TRBJ2-3, with 9 bases lining up with TRBD2. The CDR3 is 14 amino acids. CDR1 and CDR2 (germline): SEHNR, FQNEAQ (reference sequence). Unmatched junction bases numbered 2, after V lost 6 bases and J lost 1 base. CDR3 protein: CASSPSGGTDTQYF. The CDR3 region has the DNA TGTGCCAGCAGTCCTAGCGGGGGCACAGATACGCAGTATTTT.

V usage is TRBV6-5 and J usage is TRBJ1-5; possible D gene TRBD1, 5 bases. Germline lookup yields CDR1 MNHEY and CDR2 SVGAGI. Trimming left V 4 bases short and J 2 bases short, with 12 bases between. This CDR3 spans 15 amino acids. For the CDR3, the DNA is TGTGCCAGCAGTTCCCTGGGGCAGGGCAATCAGCCCCAGCATTTT. This translates into CASSSLGQGNQPQHF.

The genes are TRBV6-1 and TRBJ1-6; no reliable D call. Looked up from germline, CDR1 is MNHNS and CDR2 is SASEGT. Deletions cut 1 base from V and 7 bases from J, with 17 bases between. The CDR3 has 17 residues. The chain's CDR3 is CASSEGVGRTANSPLHF. In DNA form, the CDR3 reads TGTGCCAGCAGTGAAGGGGTAGGAAGGACGGCAAATTCACCCCTCCACTTT.

Comments on this clone: Relative to the germline gene, one junction end is altered; a read error may explain this. The CDR3 loop reads CASSQEGKARETFF. The CDR3 nucleotides are TGTGCCAGCAGCCAAGAGGGTAAGGCGCGTGAAACTTTCTTT. The chain couples TRBV14 to TRBJ1-1; D is uncertain. The V gene's germline CDR1 is SGHDN and CDR2 FVKESK. The CDR3 runs to 14 residues.

The chain is built from TRBV6-4 and TRBJ2-1; 10 bases map to TRBD2. After removal of 7 bases from V and 4 bases from J, the junction contained 10 bases not matched to a gene. Germline CDR1 reads MRHNA; CDR2 reads SNTAGT. This CDR3 comprises 16 residues. The CDR3 region is CASTGTSDPKYNEQFF. CDR3 DNA sequence: TGTGCCAGCACTGGGACTAGCGACCCGAAATACAATGAGCAGTTCTTC.